Ten or more counts support the clone carrying this T cell receptor beta chain. This CDR3 comprises 14 residues. Germline values: CDR1 SEHNR, CDR2 FQNEAQ (reference sequence). Trimming took off 5 bases at V and 4 bases at J, with 11 bases between the two ends. The sample belongs to a study of T cells in Graves' hyperthyroidism and ophthalmopathy. Looking at the study overall: Once the initial diagnosis was made, peripheral blood was obtained before any treatment.

TCR beta CDR3 region amplification was performed from RNA transcripts. HTBI primers drove first-round RT-PCR of the TCR CDR3. MiXCR, applied by TCRdb to the multiplex PCR reads, yields one record per CDR3 protein. The sample carries about 210,000 distinct CDR3 sequences, around 19% recorded once. Source material: blood. The chain has TRBV7-9 and TRBJ1-4, with D perhaps matching TRBD1 (5 bases). This TCR was sampled from a man aged 40-55 years with Graves' hyperthyroidism. CDR3 DNA: TGTGCCAGCAGCAAGGACACCCATAATGAAAAACTGTTTTTT. It translates to CASSKDTHNEKLFF.